This passage covers 27 T cell receptor beta chains from one sample sequenced in a study of shared clonotypes between healthy human individuals. Assay used: immunoSEQ multiplex PCR; TCRdb lists only in-frame clones, some missing. The sample yields millions of clones, 85% to 95% seen once. Positive CCR7 selection of CD45RO-negative cells yielded the naive CD8 cells, and terminally differentiated effector memory CD45RA+ cells were excluded. The sample comprised naive CD8+ T cells from PBMCs. The receptors were gathered from a man aged 18 to 30 in good health. Some clones in this sample may be carry-over from other donors' samples.

The chain recombines TRBV16 with TRBJ2-5; 10 bases map to TRBD2. J was trimmed by 0 bases and V by 2 bases; bases with no gene match: 6. The CDR3 extends over 17 amino acids. Germline-derived CDR1 and CDR2 are KGHSY and FQNENV. Here the CDR3 DNA reads TGTGCCAGCAGCCAACCCAGACTAGCGGGCGACCAAGAGACCCAGTACTTC. It yields the protein CASSQPRLAGDQETQYF.

The chain carries TRBV10-3 and TRBJ1-1; D is unresolved. Germline V gives CDR1 ENHRY, CDR2 SYGVKD. Trimming pared 6 bases from V and 0 bases from J, leaving 8 bases between. CDR3 size: 13 residues. The CDR3 loop is CAIREMVNTEAFF. CDR3 DNA: TGTGCCATCAGGGAGATGGTGAACACTGAAGCTTTCTTT.

J is TRBJ2-3 and V is TRBV10-3; 7 bases match TRBD2. Germline CDR1 and CDR2: ENHRY and SYGVKD. The V gene end was trimmed by 3 bases and the J gene end by 2 bases; junction bases not matched to a gene: 8. This CDR3 has 16 residues. The CDR3 loop is CAISDLASGSTDTQYF. The DNA of the CDR3 is TGTGCCATCAGTGATTTGGCTAGCGGATCCACAGATACGCAGTATTTT.

The rearrangement uses TRBV7-8 and TRBJ2-7; 9 bases align to TRBD1. This CDR3 contains 15 residues. The germline V gene encodes CDR1 SGHVS and CDR2 FQNEAQ. V trimming: 5 bases; J trimming: 3 bases; junction bases outside the gene matches: 8. The CDR3 region has the DNA TGTGCCAGCAGCCATGTCACAGGGGGCAACTACGAGCAGTACTTC. The encoded protein is CASSHVTGGNYEQYF.

This chain uses TRBV2 with TRBJ2-4; D may match TRBD1 or TRBD2 (5 bases each). Germline CDR1 reads SNHLY; CDR2 reads FYNNEI. This CDR3 is 13 amino acids long. V was cut by 7 bases and J by 1 base, with 8 bases left in between. The CDR3 DNA sequence: TGTGCCAGCACTGGGGGTGCCAAAAACATTCAGTACTTC. Its protein is CASTGGAKNIQYF.

V is TRBV28 and J is TRBJ2-5, with 8 positions matching TRBD1. The ends lost 3 bases at V and 5 bases at J; junction bases unmatched: 14. The V gene's germline CDR1 is MDHEN and CDR2 SYDVKM. This CDR3 is built from 17 residues. The CDR3 sequence: CASSFFRAQGASETQYF. DNA of the CDR3: TGTGCCAGCAGTTTTTTTAGGGCGCAGGGGGCTTCTGAGACCCAGTACTTC. The variable domain in full, completed from reference TRBV28 and TRBJ2-5, reads DVKVTQSSRYLVKRTGEKVFLECVQDMDHENMFWYRQDPGLGLRLIYFSYDVKMKEKGDIPEGYSVSREKKERFSLILESASTNQTSMYLCASSFFRAQGASETQYFGPGTRLLVL.

This clone turned up a few times. The V gene is TRBV5-4, the J gene TRBJ1-1; D is undetermined. The CDR3 has 14 residues. The germline V and J ends were trimmed by 2 bases and 0 bases, with 8 bases remaining between them. Germline V gene sequence: CDR1 SGHNT, CDR2 YYREEE (reference sequence). DNA of the CDR3: TGTGCCAGCAGCTTTCGGCCAGTGAACACTGAAGCTTTCTTT. This translates into CASSFRPVNTEAFF.

The table lists this clone with a count of one. The chain uses TRBV27 and TRBJ2-1; a possible D gene is TRBD2 (6 bases). V was cut by 5 bases and J by 0 bases, with 14 bases left in between. Germline CDR1 reads MNHEY; CDR2 reads SMNVEV (reference sequence). The CDR3 runs 16 residues. The CDR3 loop reads CASSARGVSSYNEQFF. Here the CDR3 DNA reads TGTGCCAGCAGTGCGCGCGGGGTCAGCTCCTACAATGAGCAGTTCTTC.

The rearrangement uses TRBV7-8 and TRBJ2-4; D assignment may be TRBD1 or TRBD2 (5 bases each). This CDR3 spans 16 amino acids. The V end was cut by 4 bases, the J end by 0 bases, with 13 bases between. Germline V gene lookup returns CDR1 SGHVS and CDR2 FQNEAQ. The CDR3 loop reads CASSSRDPLAKNIQYF. Here the CDR3 DNA reads TGTGCCAGCAGCTCCCGGGACCCTCTAGCCAAAAACATTCAGTACTTC.

The gene calls are TRBV28 and TRBJ1-2, with D unresolved. Deletions cut 7 bases from V and 1 base from J, with 7 bases between. The germline V gene has CDR1 MDHEN and CDR2 SYDVKM. There are 12 residues in the CDR3. The CDR3 reads CASKSDNYGYTF. The DNA for the CDR3 is TGTGCCAGCAAATCCGATAACTATGGCTACACCTTC.

The rearrangement joins TRBV30 to TRBJ2-2; D ambiguous. The CDR3 length is 14 residues. Germline V gives CDR1 GTSNPN, CDR2 SVGIG (reference sequence). V was cut by 5 bases and J by 0 bases, with 10 bases left in between. Written as DNA, the CDR3 is TGTGCCTGGGACCTTTACCCGAACACCGGGGAGCTGTTTTTT. This codes for CAWDLYPNTGELFF.

The chain has TRBV5-6 and TRBJ2-1, with TRBD2 matching over 8 bases. The V and J ends lost 6 bases and 6 bases, in that order; junction bases with no gene match: 17. Germline V gives CDR1 SGHDT, CDR2 YYEEEE. The CDR3 contains 17 residues. CDR3 DNA: TGTGCCAGCACTCCGCCTCCCACTGGGCGGGAGGCCAATGAGCAGTTCTTC. Translated, it gives CASTPPPTGREANEQFF. Full variable domain (remainder filled in from reference TRBV5-6 and TRBJ2-1): DAGVTQSPTHLIKTRGQQVTLRCSPKSGHDTVSWYQQALGQGPQFIFQYYEEEERQRGNFPDRFSGHQFPNYSSELNVNALLLGDSALYLCASTPPPTGREANEQFFGPGTRLTVL.

This sequence joins TRBV28 and TRBJ2-6, with D unclear. Germline V CDR1 and CDR2: MDHEN, SYDVKM. Trimming shortened V by 10 bases and J by 2 bases, and 12 bases separated the two germline ends. The CDR3 is made up of 14 amino acids. CDR3 sequence (DNA): TGTGCCACGGACCCCGGAGCTGGGGCCAACGTCCTGACTTTC. This codes for CATDPGAGANVLTF.

The genes are TRBV27 and TRBJ2-3; D is tentatively TRBD1 or TRBD2 (5 bases each). This CDR3 region has 16 residues. CDR1 and CDR2 from the germline V gene are MNHEY and SMNVEV (reference sequence). V lost 5 bases to trimming and J lost 6 bases, with 21 bases between them. The DNA for the CDR3 is TGTGCCAGCAGTCCGCCGGGACCCCCATTTGGTGATACGCAGTATTTT. It is translated as CASSPPGPPFGDTQYF.

For this clone: The same CDR3 can be traced to other DNA sequences in this sample. The chain has TRBV9 and TRBJ2-7; 8 bases are shared with TRBD2. The CDR3 is 14 residues long. Germline CDR1 is SGDLS and CDR2 is YYNGEE. The V and J ends lost 0 bases and 4 bases, in that order; junction bases with no gene match: 3. In DNA, the CDR3 is TGTGCCAGCAGCGTAGCGGGAGGGGGTTACGAGCAGTACTTC. Its translation is CASSVAGGGYEQYF.

The rearrangement uses TRBV19 and TRBJ2-7; no firm D call. V was trimmed by 3 bases and J by 3 bases, leaving 9 bases between them. Germline CDR1 reads LNHDA; CDR2 reads SQIVND (reference sequence). CDR3 size: 13 residues. The CDR3 nucleotides are TGTGCCAGTAGTATTCAGGAACGCTACGAGCAGTACTTC. Translating it yields CASSIQERYEQYF.

V and J are TRBV10-3 and TRBJ2-7, with 9 nucleotides matching TRBD1. Trimming took 11 bases from V and 4 from J; bases not matched to a gene: 9. CDR1 is ENHRY and CDR2 is SYGVKD in the germline V gene. The CDR3 is made up of 13 amino acids. The CDR3 sequence: CAAGDRVGYEQYF. Here the CDR3 DNA reads TGTGCCGCCGGGGACAGGGTCGGATACGAGCAGTACTTC.

This chain uses TRBV2 with TRBJ1-1; no reliable D call. Trimming stripped 5 bases from V and 5 bases from J, with 9 bases between. The germline gives CDR1 SNHLY, CDR2 FYNNEI. This CDR3 spans 12 amino acids. The CDR3 protein is CASSFERTEAFF. The CDR3 DNA follows: TGTGCCAGCAGTTTCGAGCGGACTGAAGCTTTCTTT.

The V gene is TRBV5-6, the J gene TRBJ2-3, with D perhaps TRBD1 (5 bases). The germline gives CDR1 SGHDT, CDR2 YYEEEE. The CDR3 consists of 16 residues. Trimming left V 0 bases short and J 5 bases short, with 16 bases between. In DNA, the CDR3 is TGTGCCAGCAGCTTGGAGGGGCAGGGTTGGAAAGATACGCAGTATTTT. This codes for CASSLEGQGWKDTQYF.

V and J are TRBV27 and TRBJ1-5; a weak D match, TRBD1 (6 bases). Trimming left V 3 bases short and J 4 bases short, with 13 bases between. This CDR3 spans 15 amino acids. The V gene's germline CDR1 is MNHEY and CDR2 SMNVEV (reference sequence). The CDR3 DNA follows: TGTGCCAGCAGTTTTGGGGGGGCACCGAATCAGCCCCAGCATTTT. It specifies CASSFGGAPNQPQHF.

This clone was seen once. The chain couples TRBV7-2 to TRBJ2-7; the D gene is possibly TRBD2 (7 bases). Germline V lookup: CDR1 SGHTA, CDR2 FQGNSA. The CDR3 loop spans 15 amino acids. Trimming cost V 4 bases and J 3 bases, with 16 bases left between them. In DNA, the CDR3 is TGTGCCAGCAGCTCCTTCCAGGGAGGGGGCTACGAGCAGTACTTC. This encodes CASSSFQGGGYEQYF. The variable domain in full, with the rest retrieved from reference TRBV7-2 and TRBJ2-7, is GAGVSQSPSNKVTEKGKDVELRCDPISGHTALYWYRQSLGQGLEFLIYFQGNSAPDKSGLPSDRFSAERTGGSVSTLTIQRTQQEDSAVYLCASSSFQGGGYEQYFGPGTRLTVT.

The J gene is TRBJ1-5, the V gene TRBV30; the D is unclear. This CDR3 has 14 residues. With 1 base removed from V and 4 bases from J, the gap between germline ends came to 11 bases. CDR1 and CDR2 (germline): GTSNPN, SVGIG (reference sequence). The CDR3: CAWSDDGKNQPQHF. The CDR3 nucleotides are TGTGCCTGGAGTGACGACGGGAAAAATCAGCCCCAGCATTTT. Together with reference TRBV30 and TRBJ1-5, the CDR3 gives the full variable domain: SQTIHQWPATLVQPVGSPLSLECTVEGTSNPNLYWYRQAAGRGLQLLFYSVGIGQISSEVPQNLSASRPQDRQFILSSKKLLLSDSGFYLCAWSDDGKNQPQHFGDGTRLSIL.

The chain combines TRBV7-3 with TRBJ2-7, with a tentative D call TRBD2 (6 bases). The ends were cut back, 11 bases at V and 0 bases at J, with 14 bases in the middle. Germline CDR1 reads SGHTA; CDR2 reads FQGTGA. The CDR3 runs to 13 residues. The CDR3 is CAEERVISYEQYF. The CDR3 DNA reads as TGTGCCGAGGAGCGGGTGATCTCCTACGAGCAGTACTTC.

The rearrangement joins TRBV27 to TRBJ1-1; no clear D gene. The CDR3 extends over 13 amino acids. Per germline, CDR1 MNHEY and CDR2 SMNVEV (reference sequence). The ends were cut back, 8 bases at V and 1 base at J, with 11 bases in the middle. CDR3 DNA: TGTGCCAGCGCTGAAGTTGGGAACACTGAAGCTTTCTTT. The encoded protein is CASAEVGNTEAFF.

This clone turned up a few times. This sequence joins TRBV29-1 and TRBJ2-1; 11 bases map to TRBD2. Losses at the gene ends were 5 bases for V and 7 bases for J; bases not matched to a gene: 10. Germline V gives CDR1 SQVTM, CDR2 ANQGSEA. This CDR3 is 15 amino acids long. The CDR3 protein is CSVRELAGESNEQFF. The CDR3 nucleotides read TGCAGCGTTAGGGAACTAGCGGGAGAGAGTAATGAGCAGTTCTTC.

The genes are TRBV4-1 and TRBJ2-7; the match to TRBD2 covers 8 bases. This CDR3 comprises 16 residues. The V and J ends lost 3 bases and 5 bases, in that order; junction bases with no gene match: 12. Per the germline V gene, CDR1 is MGHRA and CDR2 is YSYEKL. The CDR3 reads CASSHAAGAGVNEQYF. The CDR3 DNA reads TGCGCCAGCAGCCACGCGGCAGGAGCGGGAGTAAACGAGCAGTACTTC.

The chain is built from TRBV7-9 and TRBJ2-5; TRBD1 aligns across 7 bases. Germline V gives CDR1 SEHNR, CDR2 FQNEAQ (reference sequence). The CDR3 extends over 15 amino acids. V dropped 5 bases and J dropped 1; count of bases not matched to a gene: 7. The chain's CDR3 is CASSAAYRGQETQYF. In DNA form, the CDR3 reads TGTGCCAGCAGCGCAGCGTACAGGGGCCAAGAGACCCAGTACTTC.